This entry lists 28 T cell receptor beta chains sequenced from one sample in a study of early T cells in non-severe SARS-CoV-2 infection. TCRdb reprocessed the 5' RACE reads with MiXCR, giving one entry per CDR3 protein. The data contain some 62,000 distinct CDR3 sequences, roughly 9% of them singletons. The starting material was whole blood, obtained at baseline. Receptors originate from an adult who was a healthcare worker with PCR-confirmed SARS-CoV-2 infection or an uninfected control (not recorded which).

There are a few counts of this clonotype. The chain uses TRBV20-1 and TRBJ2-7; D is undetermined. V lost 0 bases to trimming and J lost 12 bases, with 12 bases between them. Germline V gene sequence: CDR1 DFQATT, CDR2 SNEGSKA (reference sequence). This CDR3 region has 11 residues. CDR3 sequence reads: CSARDNVGLYF. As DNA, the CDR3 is TGCAGTGCTAGAGATAATGTGGGCCTGTACTTC.

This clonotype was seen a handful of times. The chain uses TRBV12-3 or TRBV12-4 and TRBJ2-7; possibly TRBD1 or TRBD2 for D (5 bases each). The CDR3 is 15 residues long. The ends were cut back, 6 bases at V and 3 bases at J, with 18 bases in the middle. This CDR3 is CASSSSSGTRYEQYF. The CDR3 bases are TGTGCCAGCAGCTCATCTTCTGGGACGCGCTACGAGCAGTACTTC.

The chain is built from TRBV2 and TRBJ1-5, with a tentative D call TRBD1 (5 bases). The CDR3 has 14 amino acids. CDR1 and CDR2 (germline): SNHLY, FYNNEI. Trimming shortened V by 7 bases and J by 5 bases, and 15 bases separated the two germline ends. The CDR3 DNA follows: TGTGCCAGCAAGGGACCGCGGGTTGATCAGCCCCAGCATTTT. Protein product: CASKGPRVDQPQHF.

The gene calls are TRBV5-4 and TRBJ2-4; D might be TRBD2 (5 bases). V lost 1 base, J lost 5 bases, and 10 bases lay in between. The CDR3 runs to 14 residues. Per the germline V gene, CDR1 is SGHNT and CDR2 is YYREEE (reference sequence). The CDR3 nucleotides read TGTGCCAGCAGCTTGCCGGGGAGCGAAAACATTCAGTACTTC. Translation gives CASSLPGSENIQYF.

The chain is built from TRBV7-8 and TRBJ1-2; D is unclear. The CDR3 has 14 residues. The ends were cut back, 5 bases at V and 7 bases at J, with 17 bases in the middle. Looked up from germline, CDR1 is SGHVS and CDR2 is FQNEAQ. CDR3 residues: CASSRRAPGSGYTF. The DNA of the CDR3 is TGTGCCAGCAGCCGACGGGCCCCCGGGAGTGGCTACACCTTC.

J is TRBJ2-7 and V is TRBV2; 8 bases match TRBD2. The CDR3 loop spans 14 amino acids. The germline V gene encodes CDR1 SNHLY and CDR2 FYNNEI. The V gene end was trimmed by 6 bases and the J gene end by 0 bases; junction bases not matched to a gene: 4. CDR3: CASRASGYSYEQYF. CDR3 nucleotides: TGTGCCAGCAGGGCTAGCGGGTACTCCTACGAGCAGTACTTC. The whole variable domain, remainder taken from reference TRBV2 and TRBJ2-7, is EPEVTQTPSHQVTQMGQEVILRCVPISNHLYFYWYRQILGQKVEFLVSFYNNEISEKSEIFDDQFSVERPDGSNFTLKIRSTKLEDSAMYFCASRASGYSYEQYFGPGTRLTVT.

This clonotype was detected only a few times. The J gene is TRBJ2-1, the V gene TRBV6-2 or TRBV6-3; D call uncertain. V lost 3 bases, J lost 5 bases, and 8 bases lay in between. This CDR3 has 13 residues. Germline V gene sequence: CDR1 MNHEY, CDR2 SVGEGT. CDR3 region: CASSYSWHNEQFF. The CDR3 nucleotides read TGTGCCAGCAGTTATTCCTGGCACAATGAGCAGTTCTTC.

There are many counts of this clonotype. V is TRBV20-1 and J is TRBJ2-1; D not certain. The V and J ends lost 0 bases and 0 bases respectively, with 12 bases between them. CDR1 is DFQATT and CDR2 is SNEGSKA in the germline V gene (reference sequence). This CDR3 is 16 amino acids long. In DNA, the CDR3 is TGCAGTGCTAGAGATGGGAAGGTCTTCTCCTACAATGAGCAGTTCTTC. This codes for CSARDGKVFSYNEQFF.

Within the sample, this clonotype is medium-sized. CDR3 protein: CASSLWMGARTDTQYF. CDR3 in DNA: TGTGCCAGCAGCCTCTGGATGGGGGCCCGCACAGATACGCAGTATTTT. V is TRBV5-4 and J is TRBJ2-3; D is possibly TRBD1 (6 bases). Between the trimmed V and J ends, which lost 4 bases and 1 base, there was a span of 16 bases. The germline V gene encodes CDR1 SGHNT and CDR2 YYREEE (reference sequence). This CDR3 is 16 amino acids long.

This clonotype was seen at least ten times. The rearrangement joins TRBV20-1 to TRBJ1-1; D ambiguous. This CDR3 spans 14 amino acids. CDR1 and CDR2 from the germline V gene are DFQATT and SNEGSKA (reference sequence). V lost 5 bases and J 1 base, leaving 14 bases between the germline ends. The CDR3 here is CSAPFARSNTEAFF. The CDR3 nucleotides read TGCAGTGCTCCCTTCGCCCGGTCGAACACTGAAGCTTTCTTT.

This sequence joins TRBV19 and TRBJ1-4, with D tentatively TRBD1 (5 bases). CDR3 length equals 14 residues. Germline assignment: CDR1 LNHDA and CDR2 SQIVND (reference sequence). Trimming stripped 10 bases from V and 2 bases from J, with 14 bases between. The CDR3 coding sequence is TGTGCCACGAAGGGGAGCGTCACTAATGAAAAACTGTTTTTT. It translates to CATKGSVTNEKLFF.

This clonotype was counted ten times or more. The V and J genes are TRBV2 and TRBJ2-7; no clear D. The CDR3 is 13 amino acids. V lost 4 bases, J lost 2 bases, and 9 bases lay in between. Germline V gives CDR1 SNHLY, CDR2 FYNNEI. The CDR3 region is CASSGGAPYEQYF. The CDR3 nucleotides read TGTGCCAGCAGTGGAGGAGCCCCCTACGAGCAGTACTTC.

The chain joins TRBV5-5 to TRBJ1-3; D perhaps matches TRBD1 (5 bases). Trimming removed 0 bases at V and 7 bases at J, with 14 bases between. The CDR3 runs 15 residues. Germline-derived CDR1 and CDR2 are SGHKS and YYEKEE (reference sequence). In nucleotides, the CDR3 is TGTGCCAGCAGCTTGGCGAGGAGGACACCGAACACCATATATTTT. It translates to CASSLARRTPNTIYF.

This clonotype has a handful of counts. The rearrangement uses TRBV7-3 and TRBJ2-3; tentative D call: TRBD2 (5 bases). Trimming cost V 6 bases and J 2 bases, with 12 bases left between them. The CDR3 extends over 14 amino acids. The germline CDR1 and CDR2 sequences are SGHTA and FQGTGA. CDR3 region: CASSPSGVTDTQYF. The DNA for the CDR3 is TGTGCCAGCAGTCCCTCCGGGGTCACAGATACGCAGTATTTT.

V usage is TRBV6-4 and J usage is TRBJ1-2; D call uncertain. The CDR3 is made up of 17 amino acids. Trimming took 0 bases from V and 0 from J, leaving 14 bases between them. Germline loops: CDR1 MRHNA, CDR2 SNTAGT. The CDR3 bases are TGTGCCAGCAGTGACTCCTATTTGCCTAGGGCTAACTATGGCTACACCTTC. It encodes CASSDSYLPRANYGYTF.

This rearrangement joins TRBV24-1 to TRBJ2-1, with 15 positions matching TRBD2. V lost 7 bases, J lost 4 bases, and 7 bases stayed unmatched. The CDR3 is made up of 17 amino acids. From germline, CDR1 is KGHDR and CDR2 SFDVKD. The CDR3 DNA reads TGTGCCACCAGCCCGGGACTAGCGGGAGGCCAATACAATGAGCAGTTCTTC. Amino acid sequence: CATSPGLAGGQYNEQFF.

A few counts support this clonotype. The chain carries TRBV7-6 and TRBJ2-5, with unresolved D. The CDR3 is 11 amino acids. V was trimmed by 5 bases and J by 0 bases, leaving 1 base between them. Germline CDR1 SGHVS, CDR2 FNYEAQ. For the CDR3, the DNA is TGTGCCAGCAGCAACCAAGAGACCCAGTACTTC. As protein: CASSNQETQYF. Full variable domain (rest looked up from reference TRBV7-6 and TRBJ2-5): GAGVSQSPRYKVTKRGQDVALRCDPISGHVSLYWYRQALGQGPEFLTYFNYEAQQDKSGLPNDRFSAERPEGSISTLTIQRTEQRDSAMYRCASSNQETQYFGPGTRLLVL.

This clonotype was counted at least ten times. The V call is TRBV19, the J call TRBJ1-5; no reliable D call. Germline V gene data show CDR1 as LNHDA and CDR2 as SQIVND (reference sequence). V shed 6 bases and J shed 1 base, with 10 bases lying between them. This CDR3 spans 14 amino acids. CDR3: CASSLEQSNQPQHF. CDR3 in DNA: TGTGCCAGTAGCTTGGAACAGAGCAATCAGCCCCAGCATTTT.

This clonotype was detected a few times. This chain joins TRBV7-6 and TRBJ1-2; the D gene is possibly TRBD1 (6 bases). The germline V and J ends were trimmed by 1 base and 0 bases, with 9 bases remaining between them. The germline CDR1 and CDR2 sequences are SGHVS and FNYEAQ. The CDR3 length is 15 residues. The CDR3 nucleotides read TGTGCCAGCAGCTTAGATCACAGGGCTAACTATGGCTACACCTTC. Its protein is CASSLDHRANYGYTF.

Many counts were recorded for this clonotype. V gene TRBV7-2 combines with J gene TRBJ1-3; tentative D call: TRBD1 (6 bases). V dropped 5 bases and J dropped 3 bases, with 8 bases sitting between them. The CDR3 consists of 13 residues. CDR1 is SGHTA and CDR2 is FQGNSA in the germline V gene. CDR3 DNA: TGTGCCAGCAGCAACAGGGATGGAAACACCATATATTTT. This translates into CASSNRDGNTIYF.

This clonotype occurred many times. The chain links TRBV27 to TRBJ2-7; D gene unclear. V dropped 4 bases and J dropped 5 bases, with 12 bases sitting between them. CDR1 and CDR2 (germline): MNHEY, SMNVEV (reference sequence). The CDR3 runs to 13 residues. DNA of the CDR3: TGTGCCAGCAGTTCAATGGGATTCGACGAGCAGTACTTC. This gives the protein CASSSMGFDEQYF.

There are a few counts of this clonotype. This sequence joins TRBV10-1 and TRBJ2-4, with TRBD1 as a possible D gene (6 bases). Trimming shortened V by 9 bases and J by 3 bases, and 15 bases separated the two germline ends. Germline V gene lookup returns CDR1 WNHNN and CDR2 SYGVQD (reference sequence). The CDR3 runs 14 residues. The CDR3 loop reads CARKGVEVKNIQYF. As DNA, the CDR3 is TGCGCCAGGAAGGGGGTAGAGGTCAAAAACATTCAGTACTTC.

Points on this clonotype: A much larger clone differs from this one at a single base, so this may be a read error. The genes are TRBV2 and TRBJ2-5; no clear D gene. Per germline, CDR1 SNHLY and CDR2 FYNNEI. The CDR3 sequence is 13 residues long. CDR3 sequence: CTSKPGRQETQYF. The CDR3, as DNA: TGTACCAGCAAGCCAGGTCGCCAAGAGACCCAGTACTTC.

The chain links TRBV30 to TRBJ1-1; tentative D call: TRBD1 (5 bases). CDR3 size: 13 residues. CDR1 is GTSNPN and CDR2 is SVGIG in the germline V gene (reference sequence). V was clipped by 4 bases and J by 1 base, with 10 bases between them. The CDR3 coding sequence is TGTGCCTGGACAGGGAGGGCGAACACTGAAGCTTTCTTT. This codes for CAWTGRANTEAFF.

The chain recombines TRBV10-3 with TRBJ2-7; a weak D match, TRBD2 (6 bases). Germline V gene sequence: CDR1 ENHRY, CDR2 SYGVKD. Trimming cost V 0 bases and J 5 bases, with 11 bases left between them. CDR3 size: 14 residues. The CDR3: CAISESGGQNEQYF. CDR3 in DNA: TGTGCCATCAGTGAGTCCGGAGGGCAGAACGAGCAGTACTTC.

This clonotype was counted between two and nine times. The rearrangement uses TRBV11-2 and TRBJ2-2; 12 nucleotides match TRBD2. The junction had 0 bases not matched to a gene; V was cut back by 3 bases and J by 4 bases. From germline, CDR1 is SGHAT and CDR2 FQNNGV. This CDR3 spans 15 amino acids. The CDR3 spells CASSLTSGSTGELFF. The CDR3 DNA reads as TGTGCCAGCAGCTTGACTAGCGGGAGCACCGGGGAGCTGTTTTTT.

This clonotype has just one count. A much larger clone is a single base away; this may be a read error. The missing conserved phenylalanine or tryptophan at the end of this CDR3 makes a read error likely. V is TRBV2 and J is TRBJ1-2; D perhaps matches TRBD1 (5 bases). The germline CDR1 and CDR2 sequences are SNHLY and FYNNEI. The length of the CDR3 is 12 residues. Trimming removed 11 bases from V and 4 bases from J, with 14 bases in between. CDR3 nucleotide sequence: TGTGCCGGCACCGACAGTGGCTATGGCTACACCTCC. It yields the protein CAGTDSGYGYTS.

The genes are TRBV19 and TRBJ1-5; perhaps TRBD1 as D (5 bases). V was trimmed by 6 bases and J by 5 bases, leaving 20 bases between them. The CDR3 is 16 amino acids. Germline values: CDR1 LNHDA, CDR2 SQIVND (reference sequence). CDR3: CASSSFQRTLDQPQHF. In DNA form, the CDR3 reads TGTGCCAGTAGCTCCTTCCAGAGGACACTTGATCAGCCCCAGCATTTT.